The following is a T cell receptor beta chain sequence with its context. The antigen is unknown. TCRdb keeps only in-frame clones here, not all; method: immunoSEQ multiplex PCR. Of some 130,000 clones listed, approximately 91% were seen once; the top ten hold approximately 1.1%. This sample was included in a study of T cell responses to AZD1222 COVID-19 vaccine. The study, taken as a whole, reports: Repertoire samples came only from after the peak T cell response. The study found vaccine-associated CD4 TCRs spanning spike, dominant at 160-218 and 743-854.

Per germline, CDR1 MRHNA and CDR2 SNTAGT. Unmatched junction bases numbered 2, after V lost 3 bases and J lost 2 bases. This CDR3 comprises 14 residues. Sample: peripheral blood, taken 28 days after the second AZD1222 dose. The receptor was derived from an adult who received the AZD1222 COVID-19 vaccine. The chain links TRBV6-4 to TRBJ2-3, with TRBD1 identical over 7 bases. The CDR3 protein is CASSEGTDTDTQYF. The CDR3 region has the DNA TGTGCCAGCAGTGAGGGGACAGACACAGATACGCAGTATTTT.